This TCR beta chain was observed in a study of blood T cell repertoires in COVID-19. About the research overall: Some COVID-19 samples were acute and others convalescent; all came from the United States, Italy and Spain. T cells, B-cell-depleted T cells, or PBMCs provided the cDNA or gDNA that served as material.

The table came from immunoSEQ multiplex PCR; TCRdb's copy has only in-frame clones and leaves some out. The sample shows 120,000 to 150,000 clones, 80% to 90% of them seen only once. This CDR3 region has 13 residues. Germline CDR1 SGHDT, CDR2 YYEEEE. V lost 0 bases and J lost 6, with 9 bases in between. Concerning this clone: This same CDR3 is encoded by further DNA sequences in the sample.

V is TRBV5-6 and J is TRBJ1-2; D is possibly TRBD1 (5 bases). The sequence was collected from a human donor with acute or convalescent COVID-19. The donor label of this sample is uncertain. Sequencing used peripheral blood. The CDR3 nucleotides read TGTGCCAGCAGCTTGGCGTCAGGGAATGGCTACACCTTC. Encoded protein: CASSLASGNGYTF. Based on the CDR3 plus reference TRBV5-6 and TRBJ1-2, the full variable domain is DAGVTQSPTHLIKTRGQQVTLRCSPKSGHDTVSWYQQALGQGPQFIFQYYEEEERQRGNFPDRFSGHQFPNYSSELNVNALLLGDSALYLCASSLASGNGYTFGSGTRLTVV.